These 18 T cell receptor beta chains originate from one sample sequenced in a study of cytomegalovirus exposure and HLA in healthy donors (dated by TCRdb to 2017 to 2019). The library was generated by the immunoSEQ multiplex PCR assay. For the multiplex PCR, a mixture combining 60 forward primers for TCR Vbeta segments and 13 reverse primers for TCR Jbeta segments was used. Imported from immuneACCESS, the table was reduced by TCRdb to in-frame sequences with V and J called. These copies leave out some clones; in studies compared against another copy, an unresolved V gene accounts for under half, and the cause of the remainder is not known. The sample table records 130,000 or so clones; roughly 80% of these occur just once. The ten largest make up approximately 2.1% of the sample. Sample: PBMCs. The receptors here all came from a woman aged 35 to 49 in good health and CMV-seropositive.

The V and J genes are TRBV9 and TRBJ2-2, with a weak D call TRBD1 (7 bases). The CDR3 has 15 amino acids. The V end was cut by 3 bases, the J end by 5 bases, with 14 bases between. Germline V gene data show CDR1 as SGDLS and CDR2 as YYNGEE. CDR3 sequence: CASSAISGGTGELFF. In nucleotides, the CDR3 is TGTGCCAGCAGCGCGATCTCAGGGGGGACCGGGGAGCTGTTTTTT.

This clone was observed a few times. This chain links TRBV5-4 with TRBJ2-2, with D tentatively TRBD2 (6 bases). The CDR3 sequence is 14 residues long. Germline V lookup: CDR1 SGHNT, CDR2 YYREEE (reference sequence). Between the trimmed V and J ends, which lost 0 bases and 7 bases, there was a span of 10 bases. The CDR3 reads CASSLVAGLGELFF. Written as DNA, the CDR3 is TGTGCCAGCAGCTTGGTGGCGGGACTCGGGGAGCTGTTTTTT.

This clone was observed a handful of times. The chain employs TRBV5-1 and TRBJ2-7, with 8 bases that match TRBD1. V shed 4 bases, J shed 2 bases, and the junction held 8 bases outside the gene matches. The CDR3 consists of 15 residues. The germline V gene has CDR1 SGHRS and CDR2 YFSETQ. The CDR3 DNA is TGCGCCAGCAGCCAATCAGCAGGGGGCCCCTACGAGCAGTACTTC. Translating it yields CASSQSAGGPYEQYF.

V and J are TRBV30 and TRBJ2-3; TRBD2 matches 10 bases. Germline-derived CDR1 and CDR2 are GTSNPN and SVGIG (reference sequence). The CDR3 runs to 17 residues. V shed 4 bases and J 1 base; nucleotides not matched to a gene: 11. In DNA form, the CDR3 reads TGTGCCTGGACAACAGCGGGAGGGCCAGGTGGCACAGATACGCAGTATTTT. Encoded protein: CAWTTAGGPGGTDTQYF.

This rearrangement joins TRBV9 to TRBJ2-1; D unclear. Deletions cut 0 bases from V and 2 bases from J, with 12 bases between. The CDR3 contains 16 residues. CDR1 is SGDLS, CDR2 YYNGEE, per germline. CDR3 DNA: TGTGCCAGCAGCGTAGGCGCGGTCCGGACCTACAATGAGCAGTTCTTC. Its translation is CASSVGAVRTYNEQFF.

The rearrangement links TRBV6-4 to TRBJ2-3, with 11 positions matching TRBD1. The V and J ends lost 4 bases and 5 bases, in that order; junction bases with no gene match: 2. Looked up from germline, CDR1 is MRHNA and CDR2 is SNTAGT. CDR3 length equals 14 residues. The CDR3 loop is CASSGTGGEDTQYF. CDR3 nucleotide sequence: TGTGCCAGCAGTGGGACAGGGGGCGAAGATACGCAGTATTTT.

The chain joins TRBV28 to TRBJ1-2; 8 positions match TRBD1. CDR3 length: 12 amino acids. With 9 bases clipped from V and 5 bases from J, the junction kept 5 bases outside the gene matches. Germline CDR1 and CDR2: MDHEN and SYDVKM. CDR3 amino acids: CARFNRGYGYTF. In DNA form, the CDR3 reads TGTGCCAGGTTCAACAGGGGGTATGGCTACACCTTC.

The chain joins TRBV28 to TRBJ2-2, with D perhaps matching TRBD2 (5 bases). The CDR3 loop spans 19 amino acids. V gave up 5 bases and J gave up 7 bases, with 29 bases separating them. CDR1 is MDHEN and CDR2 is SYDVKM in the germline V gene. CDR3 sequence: CASSTQSWGRPMSGGELFF. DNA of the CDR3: TGTGCCAGCAGTACTCAGAGCTGGGGTCGGCCAATGAGCGGCGGGGAGCTGTTTTTT.

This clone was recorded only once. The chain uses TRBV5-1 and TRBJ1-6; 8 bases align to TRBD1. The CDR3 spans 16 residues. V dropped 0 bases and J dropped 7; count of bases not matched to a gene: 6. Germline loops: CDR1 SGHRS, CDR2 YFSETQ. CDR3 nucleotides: TGCGCCAGCAGCTTGGGGCAGGGGGCGAAGAATTCACCCCTCCACTTT. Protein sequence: CASSLGQGAKNSPLHF.

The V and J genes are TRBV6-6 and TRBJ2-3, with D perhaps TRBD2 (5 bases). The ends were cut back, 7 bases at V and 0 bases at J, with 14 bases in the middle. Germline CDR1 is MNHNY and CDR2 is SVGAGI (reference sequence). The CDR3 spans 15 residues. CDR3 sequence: CASIRERPSTDTQYF. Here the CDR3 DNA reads TGTGCCAGCATTAGGGAGAGGCCTAGCACAGATACGCAGTATTTT.

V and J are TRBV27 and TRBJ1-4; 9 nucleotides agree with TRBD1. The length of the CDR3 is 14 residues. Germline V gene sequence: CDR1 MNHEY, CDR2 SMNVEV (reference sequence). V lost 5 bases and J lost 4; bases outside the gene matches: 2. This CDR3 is CASSRGQGNEKLFF. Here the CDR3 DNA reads TGTGCCAGCAGTCGGGGACAGGGTAATGAAAAACTGTTTTTT.

The CDR3 protein is CASSLVSVAGGGAYEQYF. The CDR3, as DNA: TGTGCCAGCAGCTTAGTGTCTGTAGCGGGAGGGGGAGCCTACGAGCAGTACTTC. The chain has TRBV7-2 and TRBJ2-7; 11 bases match TRBD2. Losses at the gene ends were 1 base for V and 2 bases for J; bases not matched to a gene: 10. The CDR3 consists of 18 residues. The germline V gene has CDR1 SGHTA and CDR2 FQGNSA.

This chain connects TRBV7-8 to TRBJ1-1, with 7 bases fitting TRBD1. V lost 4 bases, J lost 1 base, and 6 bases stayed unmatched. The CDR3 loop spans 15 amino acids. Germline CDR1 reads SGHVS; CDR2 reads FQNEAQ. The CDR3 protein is CASSYLTGSNTEAFF. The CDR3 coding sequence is TGTGCCAGCAGCTATCTGACAGGGTCGAACACTGAAGCTTTCTTT.

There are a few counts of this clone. CDR3 sequence (DNA): TGCGCCAGCAGCCAAGACCTGTTGACTAGCGGGAGCTCCTACAATGAGCAGTTCTTC. This sequence encodes CASSQDLLTSGSSYNEQFF. The J gene is TRBJ2-1, the V gene TRBV4-3, with 12 bases lining up with TRBD2. V shed 0 bases, J shed 0 bases, and the junction held 6 bases outside the gene matches. This CDR3 is built from 19 residues. The V gene's germline CDR1 is LGHNA and CDR2 YSLEER.

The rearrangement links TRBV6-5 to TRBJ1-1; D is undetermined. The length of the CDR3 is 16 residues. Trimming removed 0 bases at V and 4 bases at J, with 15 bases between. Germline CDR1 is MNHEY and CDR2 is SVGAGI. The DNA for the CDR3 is TGTGCCAGCAGTTACTCTGTGTTCGACGCGGGCACTGAAGCTTTCTTT. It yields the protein CASSYSVFDAGTEAFF.

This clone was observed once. The CDR3 sequence is CASSVAAGALQTGELFF. The CDR3 DNA reads as TGTGCCAGCAGCGTAGCGGCGGGAGCCCTTCAGACCGGGGAGCTGTTTTTT. The chain carries TRBV9 and TRBJ2-2; 7 bases are shared with TRBD2. Germline assignment: CDR1 SGDLS and CDR2 YYNGEE. The V and J ends lost 0 bases and 5 bases, in that order; junction bases with no gene match: 10. The CDR3 consists of 17 residues. The complete variable domain, with remaining parts taken from reference TRBV9 and TRBJ2-2, reads DSGVTQTPKHLITATGQRVTLRCSPRSGDLSVYWYQQSLDQGLQFLIQYYNGEERAKGNILERFSAQQFPDLHSELNLSSLELGDSALYFCASSVAAGALQTGELFFGEGSRLTVL.

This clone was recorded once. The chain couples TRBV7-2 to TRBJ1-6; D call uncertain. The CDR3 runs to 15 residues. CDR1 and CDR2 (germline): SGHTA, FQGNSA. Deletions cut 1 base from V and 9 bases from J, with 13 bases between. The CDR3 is CASSLVAGKGSPLHF. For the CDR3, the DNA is TGTGCCAGCAGCTTAGTAGCGGGGAAGGGTTCACCCCTCCACTTT. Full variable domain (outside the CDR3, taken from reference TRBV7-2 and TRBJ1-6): GAGVSQSPSNKVTEKGKDVELRCDPISGHTALYWYRQSLGQGLEFLIYFQGNSAPDKSGLPSDRFSAERTGGSVSTLTIQRTQQEDSAVYLCASSLVAGKGSPLHFGNGTRLTVT.

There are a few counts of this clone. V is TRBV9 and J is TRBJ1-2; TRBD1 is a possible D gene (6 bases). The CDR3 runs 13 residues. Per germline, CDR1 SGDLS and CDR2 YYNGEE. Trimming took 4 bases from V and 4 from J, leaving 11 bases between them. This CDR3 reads CASSQDSSYGYTF. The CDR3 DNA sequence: TGTGCCAGCAGCCAGGACAGCTCCTATGGCTACACCTTC.